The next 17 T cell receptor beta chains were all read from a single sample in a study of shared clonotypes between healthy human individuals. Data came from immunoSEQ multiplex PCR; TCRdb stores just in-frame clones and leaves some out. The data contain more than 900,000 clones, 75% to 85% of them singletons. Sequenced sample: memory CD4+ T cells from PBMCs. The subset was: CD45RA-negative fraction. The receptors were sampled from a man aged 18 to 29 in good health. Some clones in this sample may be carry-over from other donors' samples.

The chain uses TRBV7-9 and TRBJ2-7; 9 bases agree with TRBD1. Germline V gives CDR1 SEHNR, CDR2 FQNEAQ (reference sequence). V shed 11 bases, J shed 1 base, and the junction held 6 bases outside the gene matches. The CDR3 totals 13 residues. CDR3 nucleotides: TGTGCCGGCGAGGGACAGGGTTCCTACGAGCAGTACTTC. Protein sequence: CAGEGQGSYEQYF.

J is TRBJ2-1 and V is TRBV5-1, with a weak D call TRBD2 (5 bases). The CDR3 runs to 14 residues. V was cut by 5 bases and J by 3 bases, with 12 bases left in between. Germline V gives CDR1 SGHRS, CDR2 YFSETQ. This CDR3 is CASRAEADYNEQFF. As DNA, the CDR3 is TGCGCCAGCAGGGCGGAGGCAGACTACAATGAGCAGTTCTTC.

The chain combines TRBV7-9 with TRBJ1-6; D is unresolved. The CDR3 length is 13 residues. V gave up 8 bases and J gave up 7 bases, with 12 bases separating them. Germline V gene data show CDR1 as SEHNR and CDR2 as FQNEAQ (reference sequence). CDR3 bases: TGTGCCAGCCGAGGAGGGCCAAATTCACCCCTCCACTTT. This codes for CASRGGPNSPLHF.

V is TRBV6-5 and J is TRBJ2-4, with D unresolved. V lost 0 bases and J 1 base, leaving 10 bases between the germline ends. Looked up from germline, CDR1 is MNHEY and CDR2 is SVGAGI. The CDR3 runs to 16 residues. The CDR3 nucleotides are TGTGCCAGCAGTTACTCTGGGTATGGTGCCAAAAACATTCAGTACTTC. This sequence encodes CASSYSGYGAKNIQYF.

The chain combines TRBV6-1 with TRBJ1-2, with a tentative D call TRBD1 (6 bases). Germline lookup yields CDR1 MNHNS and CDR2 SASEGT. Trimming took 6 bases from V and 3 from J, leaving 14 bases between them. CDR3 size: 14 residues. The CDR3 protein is CASRSGVQDYGYTF. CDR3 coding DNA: TGTGCCAGCAGATCAGGGGTTCAAGACTATGGCTACACCTTC.

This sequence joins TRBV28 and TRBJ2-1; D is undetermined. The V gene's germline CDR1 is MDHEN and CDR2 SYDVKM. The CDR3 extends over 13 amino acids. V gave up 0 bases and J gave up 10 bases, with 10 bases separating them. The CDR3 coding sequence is TGTGCCAGCAGTTTATGTCGGGCGTGCGAGCAGTTCTTC. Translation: CASSLCRACEQFF.

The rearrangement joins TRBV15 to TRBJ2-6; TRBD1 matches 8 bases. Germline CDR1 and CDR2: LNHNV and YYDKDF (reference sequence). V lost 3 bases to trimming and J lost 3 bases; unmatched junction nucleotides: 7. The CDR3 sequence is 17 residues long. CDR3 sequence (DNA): TGTGCCACCAGCAGGACAGGGGTCCGTCATGGGGCCAACGTCCTGACTTTC. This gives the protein CATSRTGVRHGANVLTF.

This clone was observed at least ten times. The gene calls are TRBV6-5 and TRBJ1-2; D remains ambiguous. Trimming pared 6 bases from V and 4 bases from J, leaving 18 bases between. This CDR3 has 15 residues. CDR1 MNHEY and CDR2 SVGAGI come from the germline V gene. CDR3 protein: CASSPSPSSVYGYTF. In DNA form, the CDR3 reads TGTGCCAGCAGCCCTAGTCCAAGTTCTGTCTATGGCTACACCTTC.

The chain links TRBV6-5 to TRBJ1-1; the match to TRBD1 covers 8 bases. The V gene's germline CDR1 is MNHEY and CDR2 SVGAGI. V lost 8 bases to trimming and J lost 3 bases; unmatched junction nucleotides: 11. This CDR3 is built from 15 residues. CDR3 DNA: TGTGCCAGCGGGAACTCACAGGGGGTGTACACTGAAGCTTTCTTT. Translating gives CASGNSQGVYTEAFF.

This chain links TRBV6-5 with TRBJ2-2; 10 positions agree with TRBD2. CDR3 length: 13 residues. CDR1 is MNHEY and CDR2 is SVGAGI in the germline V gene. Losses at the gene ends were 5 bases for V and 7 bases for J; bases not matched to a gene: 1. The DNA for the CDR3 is TGTGCCAGCAGTCGGACTAGCGGCGGGGAGCTGTTTTTT. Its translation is CASSRTSGGELFF.

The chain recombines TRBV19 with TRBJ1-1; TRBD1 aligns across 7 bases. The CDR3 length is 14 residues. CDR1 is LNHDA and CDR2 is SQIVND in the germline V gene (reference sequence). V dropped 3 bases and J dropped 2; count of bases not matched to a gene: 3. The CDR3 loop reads CASSMGTANTEAFF. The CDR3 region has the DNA TGTGCCAGTAGTATGGGGACAGCAAACACTGAAGCTTTCTTT.

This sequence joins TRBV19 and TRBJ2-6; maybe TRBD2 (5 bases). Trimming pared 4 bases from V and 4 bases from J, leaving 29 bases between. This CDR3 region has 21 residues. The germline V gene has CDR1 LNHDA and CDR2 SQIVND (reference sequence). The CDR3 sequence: CASSTPLKTNLREWGANVLTF. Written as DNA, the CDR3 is TGTGCCAGTAGTACCCCGCTCAAGACTAACCTCCGAGAGTGGGGGGCCAACGTCCTGACTTTC.

The CDR3 sequence: CASSLVGRGPSPLHF. The CDR3 region has the DNA TGTGCCAGCAGCTTAGTTGGCAGGGGGCCTTCACCCCTCCACTTT. The chain is built from TRBV11-2 and TRBJ1-6; 8 nucleotides align to TRBD1. Germline lookup yields CDR1 SGHAT and CDR2 FQNNGV. The CDR3 consists of 15 residues. J lost 9 bases, V lost 1 base, and 5 bases had no gene match. Combining the CDR3 with reference TRBV11-2 and TRBJ1-6 gives the whole variable domain EAGVAQSPRYKIIEKRQSVAFWCNPISGHATLYWYQQILGQGPKLLIQFQNNGVVDDSQLPKDRFSAERLKGVDSTLKIQPAKLEDSAVYLCASSLVGRGPSPLHFGNGTRLTVT.

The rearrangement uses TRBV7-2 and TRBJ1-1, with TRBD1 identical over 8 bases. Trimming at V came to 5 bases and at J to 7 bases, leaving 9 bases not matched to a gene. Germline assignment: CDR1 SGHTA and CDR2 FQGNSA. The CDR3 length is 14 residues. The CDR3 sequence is CASSPQSGGNEAFF. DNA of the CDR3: TGTGCCAGCAGCCCCCAGTCAGGGGGCAATGAAGCTTTCTTT. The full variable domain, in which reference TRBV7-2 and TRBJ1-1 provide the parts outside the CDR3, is GAGVSQSPSNKVTEKGKDVELRCDPISGHTALYWYRQSLGQGLEFLIYFQGNSAPDKSGLPSDRFSAERTGGSVSTLTIQRTQQEDSAVYLCASSPQSGGNEAFFGQGTRLTVV.

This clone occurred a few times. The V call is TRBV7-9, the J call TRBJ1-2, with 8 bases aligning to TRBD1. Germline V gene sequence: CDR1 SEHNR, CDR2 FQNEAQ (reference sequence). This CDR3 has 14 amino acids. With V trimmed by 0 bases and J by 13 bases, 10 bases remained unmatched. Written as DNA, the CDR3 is TGTGCCAGCAGCTTAGCCGGACAGGGCCTTGTTTTCACCTTC. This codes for CASSLAGQGLVFTF.

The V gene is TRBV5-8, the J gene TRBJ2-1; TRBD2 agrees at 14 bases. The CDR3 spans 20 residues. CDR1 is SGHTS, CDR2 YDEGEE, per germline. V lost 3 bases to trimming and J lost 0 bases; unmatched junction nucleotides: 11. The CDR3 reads CASSSLGLAGGPSSYNEQFF. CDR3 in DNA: TGTGCCAGCAGCTCCCTCGGACTAGCGGGAGGACCTAGCTCCTACAATGAGCAGTTCTTC.

The CDR3 reads CASSLVRGRRSGELFF. In DNA form, the CDR3 reads TGCGCCAGCAGCTTGGTGAGGGGGCGCAGGTCCGGGGAGCTGTTTTTT. This chain joins TRBV5-1 and TRBJ2-2, with 7 bases matching TRBD1. The CDR3 consists of 16 residues. The V segment lost 0 bases and the J segment 6 bases; nucleotides outside the gene matches: 8. In germline, CDR1 is SGHRS, CDR2 YFSETQ.